These 9 T cell receptor beta chains were all obtained from the same sample, sequenced in a study of OX40 agonist ivuxolimab in advanced cancers. Sequenced by immunoSEQ multiplex PCR; TCRdb stores in-frame clones only, minus some. The table shows about 48,000 clones, with around nine tenths occurring only once. Sample: CD4+ or CD8+ T cells sorted from blood, taken in a trial of the OX40 agonist ivuxolimab. All receptors derive from an adult with an advanced solid tumor such as melanoma, head and neck, liver or kidney cancer.

The chain carries TRBV4-3 and TRBJ2-6; D is unclear. Trimming pared 0 bases from V and 2 bases from J, leaving 8 bases between. The CDR3 has 16 amino acids. Germline CDR1 LGHNA, CDR2 YSLEER. The chain's CDR3 is CASSQDLLAGANVLTF. The CDR3 DNA reads TGCGCCAGCAGCCAAGATTTGTTAGCTGGGGCCAACGTCCTGACTTTC.

The rearrangement joins TRBV27 to TRBJ2-6; D unresolved. The CDR3 length is 13 residues. Germline loops: CDR1 MNHEY, CDR2 SMNVEV (reference sequence). The ends were cut back, 5 bases at V and 0 bases at J, with 2 bases in the middle. CDR3 region: CASSNSGANVLTF. In DNA form, the CDR3 reads TGTGCCAGCAGTAACTCTGGGGCCAACGTCCTGACTTTC.

On this clone itself: Germline and junction disagree at one end, which may indicate a read error. V gene TRBV29-1 combines with J gene TRBJ2-2; 11 bases line up with TRBD1. The length of the CDR3 is 17 residues. The germline gives CDR1 SQVTM, CDR2 ANQGSEA. The CDR3 coding sequence is TGCAGCGTGGAAGGACAGGGGGCGGGAGGGCCGCCCGGGGAGCTGTTTTTT. Residues: CSVEGQGAGGPPGELFF.

The chain is built from TRBV5-1 and TRBJ2-3; 12 nucleotides line up with TRBD2. The length of the CDR3 is 16 residues. Germline loops: CDR1 SGHRS, CDR2 YFSETQ. V was clipped by 4 bases and J by 2 bases; unmatched bases: 5. The CDR3 region is CASSLGLAGLTDTQYF. The CDR3 nucleotides are TGCGCCAGCAGCCTTGGACTAGCGGGACTCACAGATACGCAGTATTTT. The entire variable domain, with the rest obtained from reference TRBV5-1 and TRBJ2-3, is as follows: KAGVTQTPRYLIKTRGQQVTLSCSPISGHRSVSWYQQTPGQGLQFLFEYFSETQRNKGNFPGRFSGRQFSNSRSEMNVSTLELGDSALYLCASSLGLAGLTDTQYFGPGTRLTVL.

V and J are TRBV6-5 and TRBJ2-7; 8 nucleotides line up with TRBD2. The CDR3 contains 15 residues. Germline trimming cut 5 bases from V and 7 bases from J; bases unmatched to any gene: 13. CDR1 and CDR2 from the germline V gene are MNHEY and SVGAGI. The CDR3 spells CASSKSGGRAGEQYF. As DNA, the CDR3 is TGTGCCAGCAGTAAGAGCGGGGGAAGAGCGGGAGAGCAGTACTTC.

This clone was seen once. This chain joins TRBV6-1 and TRBJ2-7, with D perhaps TRBD2 (6 bases). Germline CDR1 MNHNS, CDR2 SASEGT. Trimming removed 3 bases at V and 8 bases at J, with 20 bases between. CDR3 length equals 15 residues. The CDR3 sequence is CASSDLPGTPRQQYF. The DNA for the CDR3 is TGTGCCAGCAGTGATTTACCCGGGACTCCCCGACAGCAGTACTTC.

CDR3 region: CASSQEAGAYNEQFF. The CDR3 DNA follows: TGTGCCAGCAGCCAAGAAGCGGGAGCTTACAATGAGCAGTTCTTC. The V and J genes are TRBV14 and TRBJ2-1, with 8 bases that match TRBD2. The trim removed 0 bases at V and 4 bases at J, leaving 2 bases unmatched. Germline CDR1 is SGHDN and CDR2 is FVKESK. The CDR3 has 15 residues.

The V and J genes are TRBV25-1 and TRBJ2-2; TRBD1 agrees at 8 bases. Germline assignment: CDR1 MGHDK and CDR2 SYGVNS. Trimming at V came to 7 bases and at J to 2 bases, leaving 3 bases not matched to a gene. CDR3 size: 14 residues. CDR3 sequence reads: CASTGQGNTGELFF. The CDR3 region has the DNA TGTGCCAGCACCGGACAGGGTAACACCGGGGAGCTGTTTTTT.

This chain joins TRBV6-6 and TRBJ2-2; TRBD2 aligns across 11 bases. The CDR3 is made up of 15 amino acids. CDR1 and CDR2 from the germline V gene are MNHNY and SVGAGI (reference sequence). V was clipped by 6 bases and J by 8 bases; unmatched bases: 8. The CDR3 spells CASSRIAGGQGELFF. DNA for the CDR3: TGTGCCAGCAGCCGAATAGCGGGGGGGCAAGGGGAGCTGTTTTTT.